This passage covers 32 T cell receptor beta chains from one sample sequenced in a study of T cells in tuberculosis. Method: immunoSEQ multiplex PCR; TCRdb's copy keeps in-frame clones and lacks some. The sample holds about 34,000 clones, about 97% seen once. The sequenced sample consisted of PBMCs. All receptors derive from a donor between 10 and 35 years old with latent tuberculosis or without tuberculosis infection.

The chain employs TRBV30 and TRBJ1-1; the D gene is possibly TRBD1 (6 bases). This CDR3 is 12 amino acids long. Trimming stripped 2 bases from V and 10 bases from J, with 14 bases between. Germline-derived CDR1 and CDR2 are GTSNPN and SVGIG (reference sequence). The DNA for the CDR3 is TGTGCCTGGAGTACAGAGGGGGAGACAGCTTTCTTT. It is translated as CAWSTEGETAFF. The full variable domain, with the rest looked up from reference TRBV30 and TRBJ1-1, is SQTIHQWPATLVQPVGSPLSLECTVEGTSNPNLYWYRQAAGRGLQLLFYSVGIGQISSEVPQNLSASRPQDRQFILSSKKLLLSDSGFYLCAWSTEGETAFFGQGTRLTVV.

CDR3 nucleotide sequence: TGTGCCAGCAGTGCTCAGAATCAGCCCCAGCATTTT. Amino acids: CASSAQNQPQHF. This sequence joins TRBV2 and TRBJ1-5; D is unresolved. The V gene lost 4 bases and the J gene lost 4 bases, with 5 bases spanning the gap. CDR3 size: 12 residues. Germline loops: CDR1 SNHLY, CDR2 FYNNEI.

The chain is built from TRBV18 and TRBJ2-3; D is perhaps TRBD2 (6 bases). V dropped 3 bases and J dropped 1 base, with 17 bases sitting between them. There are 17 residues in the CDR3. Germline-derived CDR1 and CDR2 are KGHSH and LQKENI. The CDR3 here is CASSPTVSGSGTDTQYF. The CDR3 nucleotides read TGTGCCAGCTCACCGACAGTTAGCGGCTCTGGCACAGATACGCAGTATTTT.

The gene calls are TRBV30 and TRBJ1-3; D ambiguous. Germline V CDR1 and CDR2: GTSNPN, SVGIG (reference sequence). V was clipped by 0 bases and J by 0 bases, with 6 bases between them. The CDR3 has 14 amino acids. CDR3 nucleotide sequence: TGTGCCTGGAGTGTACTTATCTCTGGAAACACCATATATTTT. It yields the protein CAWSVLISGNTIYF.

CDR3 coding DNA: TGTGCCAGCAGCGCTCAGATCGGGGGACAGATAAACAATGAGCAGTTCTTC. This encodes CASSAQIGGQINNEQFF. The chain uses TRBV9 and TRBJ2-1; tentative D call: TRBD1 (7 bases). CDR3 length: 17 amino acids. V lost 3 bases to trimming and J lost 5 bases, with 21 bases between them. In germline, CDR1 is SGDLS, CDR2 YYNGEE.

This chain connects TRBV6-4 to TRBJ2-1, with 8 bases fitting TRBD2. Germline V CDR1 and CDR2: MRHNA, SNTAGT. The CDR3 extends over 16 amino acids. With 3 bases clipped from V and 4 bases from J, the junction kept 8 bases outside the gene matches. CDR3 sequence reads: CASSDNLRGRYNEQFF. Here the CDR3 DNA reads TGTGCCAGCAGTGATAATCTTCGCGGGAGGTACAATGAGCAGTTCTTC.

This clone was counted a single time. J is TRBJ1-2 and V is TRBV5-1; TRBD1 matches at 9 bases. This CDR3 comprises 14 residues. Germline V gene data show CDR1 as SGHRS and CDR2 as YFSETQ. V lost 4 bases and J lost 5; bases outside the gene matches: 6. The CDR3 nucleotides are TGCGCCAGCAGCCAGGGACAGGGACCTTATGGCTACACCTTC. Encoded protein: CASSQGQGPYGYTF.

This clone was recorded only once. This chain uses TRBV5-1 with TRBJ2-1; TRBD1 is a possible D gene (5 bases). This CDR3 spans 15 amino acids. The V end was cut by 0 bases, the J end by 2 bases, with 9 bases between. Germline CDR1 is SGHRS and CDR2 is YFSETQ. The CDR3: CASSLGAGTYNEQFF. In DNA, the CDR3 is TGCGCCAGCAGCTTGGGGGCAGGGACCTACAATGAGCAGTTCTTC.

The chain joins TRBV5-1 to TRBJ2-5; TRBD2 matches at 11 bases. Germline V gives CDR1 SGHRS, CDR2 YFSETQ. Losses at the gene ends were 4 bases for V and 3 bases for J; bases not matched to a gene: 2. The CDR3 contains 14 residues. In nucleotides, the CDR3 is TGCGCCAGCAGCGTGGGACTAGCGGAAGAGACCCAGTACTTC. Amino acid sequence: CASSVGLAEETQYF.

The chain carries TRBV9 and TRBJ2-3, with D tentatively TRBD2 (5 bases). There are 15 residues in the CDR3. The ends were cut back, 0 bases at V and 3 bases at J, with 11 bases in the middle. Germline V gives CDR1 SGDLS, CDR2 YYNGEE. The CDR3 loop is CASSVVAGGTDTQYF. Here the CDR3 DNA reads TGTGCCAGCAGCGTAGTGGCGGGCGGGACAGATACGCAGTATTTT.

The table lists this clone with a count of one. Here the CDR3 DNA reads TGTGCCAGCAGCTTGACAGCGGGGGCGGTAGGGCGGGGTGATACGCAGTATTTT. This codes for CASSLTAGAVGRGDTQYF. The chain links TRBV11-2 to TRBJ2-3; 8 bases map to TRBD2. Germline assignment: CDR1 SGHAT and CDR2 FQNNGV. The J segment lost 6 bases and the V segment lost 3 bases, leaving 17 bases of the junction unmatched. The CDR3 contains 18 residues.

The rearrangement joins TRBV15 to TRBJ2-7; D is possibly TRBD1 (6 bases). This CDR3 is 14 amino acids long. Looked up from germline, CDR1 is LNHNV and CDR2 is YYDKDF (reference sequence). The CDR3 region is CATSRDLRTDDMGV. CDR3 bases: TGTGCCACCAGCAGAGATCTAAGGACAGACGATATGGGGGTC.

This chain links TRBV5-6 with TRBJ1-3, with D perhaps matching TRBD1 (5 bases). V shed 7 bases and J shed 0 bases, with 11 bases lying between them. The germline gives CDR1 SGHDT, CDR2 YYEEEE. The CDR3 is 14 amino acids. The CDR3 DNA reads as TGTGCCAGCCAGGACAACCCCTCTGGAAACACCATATATTTT. This sequence encodes CASQDNPSGNTIYF.

This rearrangement joins TRBV18 to TRBJ2-5; no clear D. Germline CDR1 KGHSH, CDR2 LQKENI. This CDR3 is built from 12 residues. V lost 3 bases and J lost 3, with 5 bases in between. The CDR3 loop reads CASSPLEETQYF. CDR3 in DNA: TGTGCCAGCTCACCGTTAGAAGAGACCCAGTACTTC.

The rearrangement uses TRBV27 and TRBJ2-1, with D possibly matching TRBD2 (5 bases). Germline V gives CDR1 MNHEY, CDR2 SMNVEV (reference sequence). This CDR3 is 15 amino acids long. The V end lost 6 bases, the J end lost 0 bases, and 12 bases lay between the germline ends. CDR3 sequence reads: CASSPSSSSYNEQFF. CDR3 sequence (DNA): TGTGCCAGCAGCCCTAGCTCGAGCTCCTACAATGAGCAGTTCTTC.

V is TRBV4-2 and J is TRBJ2-2; a possible D gene is TRBD1 (5 bases). The CDR3 is made up of 16 amino acids. The germline gives CDR1 LGHNA, CDR2 YNFKEQ. Trimming took off 2 bases at V and 2 bases at J, with 12 bases between the two ends. In DNA, the CDR3 is TGTGCCAGCAGCCAAAAGGGGCCTGGAAACACCGGGGAGCTGTTTTTT. Encoded protein: CASSQKGPGNTGELFF.

This clone was seen a single time. The chain employs TRBV27 and TRBJ2-7; 14 bases line up with TRBD2. Per germline, CDR1 MNHEY and CDR2 SMNVEV (reference sequence). The CDR3 sequence is 17 residues long. V was clipped by 5 bases and J by 4 bases; unmatched bases: 10. CDR3 sequence reads: CASSEDQGLAGDYEQYF. The CDR3 coding sequence is TGTGCCAGCAGTGAAGACCAGGGACTAGCGGGAGATTACGAGCAGTACTTC.

The CDR3 loop reads CASSYSGLAGYNEQFF. CDR3 nucleotides: TGTGCCAGCAGCTACTCGGGACTAGCGGGCTACAATGAGCAGTTCTTC. V gene TRBV7-9 combines with J gene TRBJ2-1; 12 bases align to TRBD2. The CDR3 loop spans 16 amino acids. CDR1 and CDR2 (germline): SEHNR, FQNEAQ (reference sequence). V lost 4 bases and J lost 3; bases outside the gene matches: 4.

In nucleotides, the CDR3 is TGTGCCAGCAAAACCGGGACAGGAGCCTACGAGCAGTACTTC. Its translation is CASKTGTGAYEQYF. This sequence joins TRBV6-1 and TRBJ2-7; 8 positions match TRBD1. The CDR3 sequence is 14 residues long. Germline CDR1 is MNHNS and CDR2 is SASEGT. The ends lost 7 bases at V and 2 bases at J; junction bases unmatched: 7.

This clone occurred once. The rearrangement uses TRBV5-1 and TRBJ2-1, with 9 bases fitting TRBD2. CDR1 and CDR2 (germline): SGHRS, YFSETQ. V lost 2 bases to trimming and J lost 0 bases; unmatched junction nucleotides: 0. This CDR3 has 15 residues. CDR3: CASSLLAGSYNEQFF. In nucleotides, the CDR3 is TGCGCCAGCAGCTTACTAGCGGGCTCCTACAATGAGCAGTTCTTC.

The count of this clone is one. V and J are TRBV7-3 and TRBJ2-5, with 9 bases matching TRBD1. CDR1 and CDR2 (germline): SGHTA, FQGTGA. CDR3 size: 14 residues. J was trimmed by 6 bases and V by 5 bases; bases with no gene match: 7. The CDR3 DNA reads TGTGCCAGCAGCCGGGACAGGGATCAACAGACCCAGTACTTC. As protein: CASSRDRDQQTQYF. Using reference TRBV7-3 and TRBJ2-5 for the parts outside the CDR3, the full variable domain is GAGVSQTPSNKVTEKGKYVELRCDPISGHTALYWYRQSLGQGPEFLIYFQGTGAADDSGLPNDRFFAVRPEGSVSTLKIQRTERGDSAVYLCASSRDRDQQTQYFGPGTRLLVL.

This clone appeared a single time. The gene calls are TRBV9 and TRBJ1-1; 8 bases agree with TRBD1. The V gene end was trimmed by 3 bases and the J gene end by 7 bases; junction bases not matched to a gene: 11. Germline V lookup: CDR1 SGDLS, CDR2 YYNGEE. The CDR3 spans 15 residues. For the CDR3, the DNA is TGTGCCAGCAGCGCCCGTGGACAGGGAGGAGTTGAAGCTTTCTTT. Its translation: CASSARGQGGVEAFF.

The rearrangement uses TRBV7-9 and TRBJ1-1; weak D call: TRBD1 (6 bases). The length of the CDR3 is 14 residues. Germline V gives CDR1 SEHNR, CDR2 FQNEAQ (reference sequence). V was cut by 5 bases and J by 3 bases, with 13 bases left in between. The CDR3 region has the DNA TGTGCCAGCAGCCTAACAGGGCACGACACTGAAGCTTTCTTT. Translation gives CASSLTGHDTEAFF. The whole variable domain, filled in from reference TRBV7-9 and TRBJ1-1, reads DTGVSQNPRHKITKRGQNVTFRCDPISEHNRLYWYRQTLGQGPEFLTYFQNEAQLEKSRLLSDRFSAERPKGSFSTLEIQRTEQGDSAMYLCASSLTGHDTEAFFGQGTRLTVV.

This clone was found once. The rearrangement joins TRBV5-1 to TRBJ2-5; weak D call: TRBD1 (5 bases). CDR1 is SGHRS, CDR2 YFSETQ, per germline. This CDR3 comprises 15 residues. V dropped 1 base and J dropped 2 bases, with 12 bases sitting between them. The CDR3 DNA is TGCGCCAGCAGCTTGATGACAGCGATGCAAGAGACCCAGTACTTC. Translation: CASSLMTAMQETQYF.

This chain uses TRBV6-1 with TRBJ2-3, with D tentatively TRBD1 (5 bases). The V end was cut by 3 bases, the J end by 5 bases, with 15 bases between. The CDR3 runs 15 residues. The germline V gene has CDR1 MNHNS and CDR2 SASEGT. The CDR3 region is CASSDFSRGGDTQYF. The CDR3 DNA is TGTGCCAGCAGTGACTTCTCTAGGGGTGGAGATACGCAGTATTTT.

The CDR3 protein is CASGKLTGDQPQHF. CDR3 nucleotides: TGTGCCAGCGGGAAGTTGACAGGGGATCAGCCCCAGCATTTT. The chain employs TRBV2 and TRBJ1-5; 8 nucleotides line up with TRBD1. This CDR3 spans 14 amino acids. V lost 8 bases and J lost 5; bases outside the gene matches: 8. In germline, CDR1 is SNHLY, CDR2 FYNNEI.

The rearrangement links TRBV5-4 to TRBJ2-2; 7 bases map to TRBD1. Germline V gene data show CDR1 as SGHNT and CDR2 as YYREEE (reference sequence). The CDR3 extends over 15 amino acids. V shed 4 bases, J shed 4 bases, and the junction held 7 bases outside the gene matches. CDR3 sequence (DNA): TGTGCCAGCAGCCCTGCGTACAGGGGCACCGGGGAGCTGTTTTTT. Translation: CASSPAYRGTGELFF.

The rearrangement links TRBV19 to TRBJ1-4, with no clear D. The CDR3 is made up of 15 amino acids. Germline V gives CDR1 LNHDA, CDR2 SQIVND (reference sequence). Trimming left V 5 bases short and J 3 bases short, with 13 bases between. The CDR3 here is CASSSSRRANEKLFF. CDR3 DNA sequence: TGTGCCAGTAGTTCATCGAGGAGGGCTAATGAAAAACTGTTTTTT.

This chain joins TRBV25-1 and TRBJ2-4; tentative D call: TRBD2 (6 bases). Trimming cost V 5 bases and J 2 bases, with 13 bases left between them. The CDR3 consists of 15 residues. Germline values: CDR1 MGHDK, CDR2 SYGVNS. The chain's CDR3 is CASSPVRGSKNIQYF. DNA for the CDR3: TGTGCCAGCAGTCCGGTCCGGGGGTCCAAAAACATTCAGTACTTC. The full variable domain, with the rest looked up from reference TRBV25-1 and TRBJ2-4, is EADIYQTPRYLVIGTGKKITLECSQTMGHDKMYWYQQDPGMELHLIHYSYGVNSTEKGDLSSESTVSRIRTEHFPLTLESARPSHTSQYLCASSPVRGSKNIQYFGAGTRLSVL.

This chain joins TRBV9 and TRBJ2-3; D possibly corresponds to TRBD1 (6 bases). Trimming removed 4 bases from V and 3 bases from J, with 12 bases in between. This CDR3 contains 14 residues. CDR1 and CDR2 (germline): SGDLS, YYNGEE. CDR3 coding DNA: TGTGCCAGCAGCTACAGGGCAGGTACAGATACGCAGTATTTT. Translated, it gives CASSYRAGTDTQYF.

V is TRBV4-1 and J is TRBJ1-2, with 7 bases fitting TRBD1. Germline lookup yields CDR1 MGHRA and CDR2 YSYEKL. Trimming removed 3 bases from V and 4 bases from J; junction bases left unmatched: 5. This CDR3 spans 14 amino acids. The CDR3 DNA follows: TGCGCCAGCAGCCAGGCCGGGACAGCCTATGGCTACACCTTC. Translated, it gives CASSQAGTAYGYTF.

The J gene is TRBJ1-1, the V gene TRBV7-6; possible D gene TRBD1, 5 bases. The CDR3 covers 13 residues. Between the trimmed V and J ends, which lost 4 bases and 1 base, there was a span of 7 bases. Germline V gene data show CDR1 as SGHVS and CDR2 as FNYEAQ. The CDR3 spells CASSSTGNTEAFF. In DNA, the CDR3 is TGTGCCAGCAGCTCCACAGGGAACACTGAAGCTTTCTTT.